This TCR beta chain was retrieved from a study of OX40 agonist ivuxolimab in advanced cancers. Study in general: The dose-escalation cohort was around 83% male, with a mean age of around 60 years, ranging about 23 to 90. Study results and limitations: Doses of 0.1 to 3.0 mg/kg were accompanied by clonal expansion of CD4+ and CD8+ blood T cells by week 6. No antigen was identified for the clonally expanded peripheral T cells.

Measured with immunoSEQ multiplex PCR; TCRdb has only the in-frame clones, and not every one. The sample shows about 80,000 clones, just under 85% of them seen only once. The J segment lost 5 bases and the V segment lost 5 bases, leaving 5 bases of the junction unmatched. The CDR3 is made up of 14 amino acids. The germline V gene encodes CDR1 LNHDA and CDR2 SQIVND (reference sequence). At cycle 4 day 1, cycle 7 day 1, and baseline, blood was sampled. As concerns this clone: Its target is unknown.

V is TRBV19 and J is TRBJ2-4, with 8 positions matching TRBD1. The sequence came from an adult with an advanced solid tumor such as melanoma, head and neck, liver or kidney cancer. The sequences come from CD4+ or CD8+ T cells sorted from blood, collected in a trial of the OX40 agonist ivuxolimab. The DNA of the CDR3 is TGTGCCAGTAGTGACGGACAGGGCCAAAACATTCAGTACTTC. Its protein is CASSDGQGQNIQYF.